The subject of this entry is one TCR beta chain. Its cognate antigen is unknown. These data are taken from a study of vaccination and CD4 T cells after COVID-19. This CDR3 region has 15 residues. Trimming took 1 base from V and 4 from J, leaving 13 bases between them. Germline V lookup: CDR1 MNHNS, CDR2 SASEGT. The time point was: late sampling 161 to 241 days after vaccination in a few convalescent patients. Treatment here: approximately 11-day PBMC culture with coronavirus spike peptide pools or control peptides (ViraFEST assay). Scientists ran DNA taken from cultured CD4+ T cells through the Oncomine TCR Beta short-read assay for sequencing. A single record per CDR3 protein comes from TCRdb applying MiXCR to the PCR reads. Of under 30,000 distinct CDR3 sequences in the sample, roughly a third are singletons; the top ten hold approximately 3.1%.

The chain employs TRBV6-1 and TRBJ1-2; possible D gene TRBD1, 6 bases. The sample here was CD4+ T cells from blood, cultured in vitro, taken about 7 months after SARS-CoV-2 vaccination. The TCR sequence derives from a human donor who had recovered from COVID-19. In DNA form, the CDR3 reads TGTGCCAGCAGTGAAGGGGGTGGGACATTCTATGGCTACACCTTC. Translating gives CASSEGGGTFYGYTF.